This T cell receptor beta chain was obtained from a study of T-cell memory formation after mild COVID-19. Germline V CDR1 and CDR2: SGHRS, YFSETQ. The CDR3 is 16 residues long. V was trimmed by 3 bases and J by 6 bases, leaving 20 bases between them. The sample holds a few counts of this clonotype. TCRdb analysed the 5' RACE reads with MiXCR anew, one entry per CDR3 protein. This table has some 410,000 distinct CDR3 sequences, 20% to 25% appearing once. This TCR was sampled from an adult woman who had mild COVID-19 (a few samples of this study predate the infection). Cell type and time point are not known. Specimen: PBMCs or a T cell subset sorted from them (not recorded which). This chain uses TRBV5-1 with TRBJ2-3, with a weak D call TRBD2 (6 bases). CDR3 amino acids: CASSSAWRDLPDTQYF. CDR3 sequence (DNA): TGCGCCAGCAGCTCCGCCTGGCGGGATTTGCCCGATACGCAGTATTTT.